These 2 T cell receptor beta chains originate from one sample sequenced in a study of blood T cell repertoires in COVID-19. TCRdb's copy holds only in-frame clones and misses some; the assay was immunoSEQ multiplex PCR. The sample yields roughly 100,000 clones, around nine tenths seen once. The source material was peripheral blood. Source of these receptors: an elderly man with acute or convalescent COVID-19.

This sequence joins TRBV6-2 or TRBV6-3 and TRBJ2-3; 7 bases agree with TRBD1. Germline-derived CDR1 and CDR2 are MNHEY and SVGEGT. J was trimmed by 2 bases and V by 6 bases; bases with no gene match: 5. This CDR3 is 14 amino acids long. The chain's CDR3 is CASSLGTDTDTQYF. The CDR3 DNA follows: TGTGCCAGCAGCCTCGGGACAGACACAGATACGCAGTATTTT.

This chain's CDR3 is CASSLGEGVSGGYTF. The CDR3 DNA reads TGTGCCAGCAGCTTAGGAGAGGGGGTGTCTGGTGGCTACACCTTC. The chain combines TRBV7-9 with TRBJ1-2; the D gene is possibly TRBD1 (6 bases). V lost 1 base and J lost 7, with 16 bases in between. CDR1 and CDR2 from the germline V gene are SEHNR and FQNEAQ (reference sequence). The CDR3 loop spans 15 amino acids.